The present entry profiles one TCR beta chain with its context. The data belong to a study of CD8 T cells in Susac syndrome. With random hexamers, roughly 0.5 to 1 ug RNA was reverse transcribed. TCRdb reanalysed the immunoSEQ multiplex PCR reads using MiXCR and keeps one entry per CDR3 protein. The repertoire holds over 200,000 distinct CDR3 sequences, with approximately 95% as singletons. Between the trimmed V and J ends, which lost 2 bases and 0 bases, there was a span of 9 bases. There are 15 residues in the CDR3. Germline V gives CDR1 SGHTA, CDR2 FQGNSA. The TCR was taken from a human donor with multiple sclerosis. Source material: CD4+ T cells from PBMCs. V and J are TRBV7-2 and TRBJ2-3; D not certain. Here the CDR3 DNA reads TGTGCCAGCAGCTTATCAAGGTCTAGCACAGATACGCAGTATTTT. It encodes CASSLSRSSTDTQYF.